One sample yielded the 15 T cell receptor beta chains listed below, sequenced in a study of T cells in localized non-small cell lung cancer. Here immunoSEQ multiplex PCR was the method, and the copy in TCRdb shows in-frame clones only, minus some. The repertoire includes about 24,000 clones, about 87% of them detected once, and under 10% sits in the top ten. The specimen comprised peripheral blood mononuclear cells, sampled before any cancer treatment. The source of these receptors is a woman aged 35 to 70 with stage III lung adenocarcinoma.

DNA for the CDR3: TGTGCCAGCAGCTTAGGGCCTAGCCAAGAGACCCAGTACTTC. As protein: CASSLGPSQETQYF. The chain links TRBV7-6 to TRBJ2-5; the D is unclear. The length of the CDR3 is 14 residues. Germline CDR1 is SGHVS and CDR2 is FNYEAQ. Between the trimmed V and J ends, which lost 1 base and 1 base, there was a span of 7 bases.

The chain uses TRBV30 and TRBJ2-7, with D possibly being TRBD1 (6 bases). The CDR3 loop spans 14 amino acids. Germline V gene sequence: CDR1 GTSNPN, CDR2 SVGIG (reference sequence). V shed 3 bases and J shed 1 base, with 13 bases lying between them. The CDR3 sequence is CAWRPGTLSYEQYF. CDR3 in DNA: TGTGCCTGGAGACCCGGGACACTATCCTACGAGCAGTACTTC.

The gene calls are TRBV5-2 and TRBJ1-2. TRBV5-2 is a documented pseudogene. There are 16 residues in the CDR3. The CDR3: CASKLGREYETYGYTF. The CDR3, as DNA: TGTGCCAGCAAGCTAGGTAGAGAGTACGAGACCTATGGCTACACCTTC.

The chain joins TRBV5-1 to TRBJ2-1, with 10 bases identical to TRBD2. Germline values: CDR1 SGHRS, CDR2 YFSETQ. This CDR3 spans 15 amino acids. The ends lost 4 bases at V and 5 bases at J; junction bases unmatched: 6. The CDR3 spells CASSPSGRENNEQFF. The CDR3 nucleotides read TGCGCCAGCAGCCCCAGCGGGAGGGAAAACAATGAGCAGTTCTTC.

This rearrangement joins TRBV4-3 to TRBJ2-3, with a tentative D call TRBD2 (6 bases). V was trimmed by 0 bases and J by 0 bases, leaving 16 bases between them. The CDR3 has 18 amino acids. CDR1 is LGHNA, CDR2 YSLEER, per germline. CDR3 sequence (DNA): TGCGCCAGCAGCCAAGACGGGCTAGCGATAACTAGCACAGATACGCAGTATTTT. Amino acid sequence: CASSQDGLAITSTDTQYF.

The J gene is TRBJ1-5, the V gene TRBV10-3; 12 bases agree with TRBD1. J gave up 3 bases and V 0 bases, and 6 bases lay outside the gene matches. The CDR3 covers 18 residues. CDR1 is ENHRY, CDR2 SYGVKD, per germline. The chain's CDR3 is CAISESKGTGGLNQPQHF. CDR3 DNA sequence: TGTGCCATCAGTGAGTCGAAGGGGACAGGGGGCCTCAATCAGCCCCAGCATTTT.

The rearrangement links TRBV19 to TRBJ2-6, with D possibly TRBD1 on 5 matching bases. Trimming took 6 bases from V and 3 from J, leaving 6 bases between them. The CDR3 has 13 amino acids. CDR1 and CDR2 (germline): LNHDA, SQIVND (reference sequence). For the CDR3, the DNA is TGTGCCAGTAGCCAGGGTGGGGCCAACGTCCTGACTTTC. This encodes CASSQGGANVLTF.

The rearrangement joins TRBV7-2 to TRBJ1-2; no reliable D call. This CDR3 has 17 amino acids. Germline CDR1 is SGHTA and CDR2 is FQGNSA. V lost 1 base, J lost 0 bases, and 15 bases lay in between. The CDR3 loop is CASSLVAVQPANYGYTF. CDR3 nucleotides: TGTGCCAGCAGCTTAGTTGCAGTGCAACCTGCTAACTATGGCTACACCTTC.

This chain uses TRBV5-5 with TRBJ1-1; perhaps TRBD1 as D (6 bases). CDR1 is SGHKS, CDR2 YYEKEE, per germline (reference sequence). V dropped 0 bases and J dropped 0 bases, with 15 bases sitting between them. CDR3 length: 17 residues. CDR3: CASSLVNNRALNTEAFF. For the CDR3, the DNA is TGTGCCAGCAGCTTGGTGAACAACAGGGCACTGAACACTGAAGCTTTCTTT.

The J gene is TRBJ2-1, the V gene TRBV13; no reliable D call. The CDR3 is made up of 11 amino acids. Germline loops: CDR1 PRHDT, CDR2 FYEKMQ (reference sequence). V lost 6 bases and J lost 12, with 12 bases in between. CDR3 sequence (DNA): TGTGCCAGCAGGCTAGAGGTCGGGCAGTTCTTC. This sequence encodes CASRLEVGQFF.

The J gene is TRBJ2-2, the V gene TRBV6-5; a possible D gene is TRBD2 (6 bases). The germline CDR1 and CDR2 sequences are MNHEY and SVGAGI. This CDR3 has 13 amino acids. Trimming took off 5 bases at V and 5 bases at J, with 9 bases between the two ends. CDR3 nucleotide sequence: TGTGCCAGCAGTCGGGACTTAACCGGGGAGCTGTTTTTT. Translation: CASSRDLTGELFF.

This clone was recorded once. This chain connects TRBV19 to TRBJ2-3; 8 positions agree with TRBD1. Germline trimming cut 3 bases from V and 2 bases from J; bases unmatched to any gene: 10. The CDR3 is made up of 17 amino acids. Looked up from germline, CDR1 is LNHDA and CDR2 is SQIVND (reference sequence). CDR3 DNA sequence: TGTGCCAGTAGTATTGAAGGCAGGGGGCTAACCACAGATACGCAGTATTTT. Its protein is CASSIEGRGLTTDTQYF.

The V call is TRBV5-6, the J call TRBJ2-1; unclear D gene. Germline V lookup: CDR1 SGHDT, CDR2 YYEEEE. Trimming cost V 0 bases and J 8 bases, with 12 bases left between them. The CDR3 sequence is 14 residues long. In DNA, the CDR3 is TGTGCCAGCAGCTTGGTGTCAGTTCCATATGAGCAGTTCTTC. Translated, it gives CASSLVSVPYEQFF.

V is TRBV18 and J is TRBJ2-7, with 14 bases that match TRBD2. This CDR3 region has 14 residues. CDR1 is KGHSH, CDR2 LQKENI, per germline. The V and J ends lost 2 bases and 12 bases, in that order; junction bases with no gene match: 6. CDR3 protein: CASSPGTSGSQAYF. In nucleotides, the CDR3 is TGTGCCAGCTCACCAGGGACTAGCGGGAGTCAAGCGTACTTC.

The chain links TRBV5-1 to TRBJ2-7; 8 bases are a match to TRBD1. The germline V gene encodes CDR1 SGHRS and CDR2 YFSETQ. The trim removed 0 bases at V and 1 base at J, leaving 6 bases unmatched. This CDR3 is 16 amino acids long. The CDR3 is CASSLGTGGGSYEQYF. As DNA, the CDR3 is TGCGCCAGCAGCTTGGGAACAGGGGGAGGATCCTACGAGCAGTACTTC.